Listed here are 18 T cell receptor beta chains from one sample, sequenced in a study of T cell responses to AZD1222 COVID-19 vaccine. Only in-frame clones appear in the TCRdb table, and some are missing; sequencing was by immunoSEQ multiplex PCR. This sample has some 150,000 clones, with roughly nine tenths found just once. Sequences were derived from peripheral blood, sampled 28 days after the second AZD1222 dose. The receptors were sampled from an adult who received the AZD1222 COVID-19 vaccine.

V gene TRBV2 combines with J gene TRBJ1-1; TRBD1 matches 10 bases. The junction had 9 bases not matched to a gene; V was cut back by 9 bases and J by 5 bases. The CDR3 has 14 amino acids. Per germline, CDR1 SNHLY and CDR2 FYNNEI. Here the CDR3 DNA reads TGTGCCAGTCGGGACAGGGGCGGTGGTACTGAAGCTTTCTTT. Protein product: CASRDRGGGTEAFF.

The chain is built from TRBV6-2 or TRBV6-3 and TRBJ2-3; no clear D gene. V was trimmed by 0 bases and J by 1 base, leaving 11 bases between them. CDR3 size: 16 residues. Germline assignment: CDR1 MNHEY and CDR2 SVGEGT. The CDR3 DNA sequence: TGTGCCAGCAGTTACTCATCCTCGGTTGGCACAGATACGCAGTATTTT. Protein: CASSYSSSVGTDTQYF.

The V and J genes are TRBV7-3 and TRBJ2-1, with 8 nucleotides matching TRBD2. The CDR3 extends over 15 amino acids. Germline V CDR1 and CDR2: SGHTA, FQGTGA. With V trimmed by 5 bases and J by 4 bases, 7 bases remained unmatched. The CDR3 DNA follows: TGTGCCAGCAGCCAGATAGCGGGAAGTTACAATGAGCAGTTCTTC. Amino acids: CASSQIAGSYNEQFF.

The chain links TRBV11-2 to TRBJ1-1, with D possibly being TRBD1 (5 bases). Trimming took off 6 bases at V and 7 bases at J, with 9 bases between the two ends. Germline loops: CDR1 SGHAT, CDR2 FQNNGV. This CDR3 comprises 11 residues. The CDR3 nucleotides are TGTGCCAGCAGGACGACAGTTGAAGCTTTCTTT. This translates into CASRTTVEAFF.

The chain is built from TRBV19 and TRBJ2-5, with 8 positions matching TRBD1. The CDR3 totals 13 residues. Unmatched junction bases numbered 9, after V lost 6 bases and J lost 9 bases. Germline lookup yields CDR1 LNHDA and CDR2 SQIVND (reference sequence). CDR3 amino acids: CASRLKGQGAQYF. The CDR3 DNA is TGTGCCAGTAGGCTGAAAGGACAGGGTGCCCAGTACTTC. The whole variable domain, remainder taken from reference TRBV19 and TRBJ2-5, is DGGITQSPKYLFRKEGQNVTLSCEQNLNHDAMYWYRQDPGQGLRLIYYSQIVNDFQKGDIAEGYSVSREKKESFPLTVTSAQKNPTAFYLCASRLKGQGAQYFGPGTRLLVL.

J is TRBJ1-5 and V is TRBV19, with unresolved D. Germline loops: CDR1 LNHDA, CDR2 SQIVND (reference sequence). The CDR3 contains 14 residues. V lost 5 bases and J lost 3, with 11 bases in between. CDR3 amino acids: CASSDGVANQPQHF. The CDR3 DNA sequence: TGTGCCAGTAGTGATGGGGTGGCCAATCAGCCCCAGCATTTT.

This clone was detected a few times. V usage is TRBV28 and J usage is TRBJ1-1; 7 bases line up with TRBD1. V was clipped by 6 bases and J by 5 bases; unmatched bases: 3. Germline CDR1 MDHEN, CDR2 SYDVKM. This CDR3 is 12 amino acids long. The CDR3 DNA sequence: TGTGCCAGCAGGGTACAGGGGACTGAAGCTTTCTTT. Protein sequence: CASRVQGTEAFF.

The CDR3 region has the DNA TGTGCCAGTACCAACCAGGGGGCAGGGGGGAATGAGCAGTTCTTC. Residues: CASTNQGAGGNEQFF. The gene calls are TRBV19 and TRBJ2-1; 8 positions agree with TRBD1. In germline, CDR1 is LNHDA, CDR2 SQIVND (reference sequence). The trim removed 7 bases at V and 7 bases at J, leaving 12 bases unmatched. The CDR3 totals 15 residues.

The rearrangement links TRBV7-9 to TRBJ2-3; D gene uncertain. Per the germline V gene, CDR1 is SEHNR and CDR2 is FQNEAQ (reference sequence). The CDR3 has 17 residues. V was shortened by 1 base and J by 0 bases, with 14 bases between the two germline ends. CDR3 sequence reads: CASSLEPGRASTDTQYF. The CDR3 DNA is TGTGCCAGCAGCTTAGAGCCCGGAAGGGCGAGCACAGATACGCAGTATTTT.

The gene calls are TRBV19 and TRBJ2-5; D unclear. Germline assignment: CDR1 LNHDA and CDR2 SQIVND (reference sequence). V lost 7 bases and J lost 2, with 14 bases in between. This CDR3 has 14 amino acids. The CDR3 region has the DNA TGTGCCAGTAAGGTCTGGGCAGGACAAGAGACCCAGTACTTC. It codes for CASKVWAGQETQYF.

This clone was detected once. The J gene is TRBJ2-2, the V gene TRBV11-2; D not resolved. Per the germline V gene, CDR1 is SGHAT and CDR2 is FQNNGV. Trimming took 0 bases from V and 2 from J, leaving 7 bases between them. This CDR3 is 15 amino acids long. CDR3 sequence: CASSLEGYNTGELFF. The CDR3 nucleotides are TGTGCCAGCAGCTTAGAGGGTTATAACACCGGGGAGCTGTTTTTT. Drawing the rest from reference TRBV11-2 and TRBJ2-2, the complete variable domain is EAGVAQSPRYKIIEKRQSVAFWCNPISGHATLYWYQQILGQGPKLLIQFQNNGVVDDSQLPKDRFSAERLKGVDSTLKIQPAKLEDSAVYLCASSLEGYNTGELFFGEGSRLTVL.

This rearrangement joins TRBV5-1 to TRBJ2-3; D ambiguous. V dropped 0 bases and J dropped 5 bases, with 4 bases sitting between them. Germline V gene lookup returns CDR1 SGHRS and CDR2 YFSETQ. CDR3 size: 12 residues. The CDR3 loop reads CASSLVGDTQYF. CDR3 in DNA: TGCGCCAGCAGCTTGGTCGGAGATACGCAGTATTTT. The variable domain in full, with the rest retrieved from reference TRBV5-1 and TRBJ2-3, is KAGVTQTPRYLIKTRGQQVTLSCSPISGHRSVSWYQQTPGQGLQFLFEYFSETQRNKGNFPGRFSGRQFSNSRSEMNVSTLELGDSALYLCASSLVGDTQYFGPGTRLTVL.

The V and J genes are TRBV24-1 and TRBJ1-3; D is unclear. CDR1 KGHDR and CDR2 SFDVKD come from the germline V gene. V shed 4 bases and J shed 4 bases, with 10 bases lying between them. The CDR3 has 14 amino acids. The CDR3 coding sequence is TGTGCCACCAGTGACTCCGGCGGGGGAAACACCATATATTTT. Protein product: CATSDSGGGNTIYF.

The rearrangement joins TRBV10-3 to TRBJ2-1, with 13 bases matching TRBD2. Per germline, CDR1 ENHRY and CDR2 SYGVKD. The CDR3 is made up of 14 amino acids. V trimming: 4 bases; J trimming: 8 bases; junction bases outside the gene matches: 2. The DNA for the CDR3 is TGTGCCATCAGTGCCGGACTAGCGGGAGATGAGCAGTTCTTC. Protein: CAISAGLAGDEQFF.

The chain joins TRBV3-1 (or the pseudogene TRBV3-2) to TRBJ2-1; 8 positions agree with TRBD2. V trimming: 3 bases; J trimming: 3 bases; junction bases outside the gene matches: 7. Per germline, CDR1 LGHDT and CDR2 YNNKEL (reference sequence). The CDR3 totals 16 residues. The chain's CDR3 is CASSHQASGLYNEQFF. The CDR3 region has the DNA TGTGCCAGCAGCCACCAGGCTAGCGGGCTCTACAATGAGCAGTTCTTC.

V is TRBV30 and J is TRBJ1-6; a possible D gene is TRBD1 (5 bases). V was pared by 3 bases and J by 14 bases, with 23 bases between. This CDR3 spans 15 amino acids. Germline CDR1 is GTSNPN and CDR2 is SVGIG (reference sequence). The CDR3 is CAWSRPGQGVFTLHF. As DNA, the CDR3 is TGTGCCTGGAGCCGGCCAGGGCAGGGTGTTTTTACCCTCCACTTT.

This clone came up a few times. The V and J genes are TRBV25-1 and TRBJ1-4, with TRBD1 as a possible D gene (5 bases). This CDR3 has 14 residues. The V and J ends lost 4 bases and 7 bases respectively, with 13 bases between them. Per the germline V gene, CDR1 is MGHDK and CDR2 is SYGVNS. CDR3 sequence (DNA): TGTGCCAGCAGTGTTCTCGGGGACGGTGAAAAACTGTTTTTT. This codes for CASSVLGDGEKLFF.

This chain connects TRBV19 to TRBJ1-6; D may be TRBD1 (5 bases). The germline V gene encodes CDR1 LNHDA and CDR2 SQIVND (reference sequence). CDR3 length: 13 amino acids. V was trimmed by 3 bases and J by 7 bases, leaving 7 bases between them. The CDR3 DNA reads TGTGCCAGTAGTATGACAGCCAATTCACCCCTCCACTTT. Translated, it gives CASSMTANSPLHF.